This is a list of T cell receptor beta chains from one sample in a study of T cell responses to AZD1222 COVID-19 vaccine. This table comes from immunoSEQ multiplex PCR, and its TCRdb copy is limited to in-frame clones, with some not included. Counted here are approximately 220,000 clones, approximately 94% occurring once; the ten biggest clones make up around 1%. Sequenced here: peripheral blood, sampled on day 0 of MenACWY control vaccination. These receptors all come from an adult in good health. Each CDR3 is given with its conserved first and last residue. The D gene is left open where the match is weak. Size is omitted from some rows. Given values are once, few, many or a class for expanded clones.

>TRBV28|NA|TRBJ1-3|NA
CASSLLVKAIQRSGNTIYF
TGTGCCAGCAGTTTATTGGTCAAAGCCATTCAGAGGAGTGGAAACACCATATATTTT
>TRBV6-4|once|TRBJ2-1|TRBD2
CASSDSQRGIYNEQFF
TGTGCCAGCAGTGACTCTCAGCGGGGCATATACAATGAGCAGTTCTTC
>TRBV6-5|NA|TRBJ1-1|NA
CASRSGLNTEAFF
TGTGCCAGCAGATCTGGCTTGAACACTGAAGCTTTCTTT
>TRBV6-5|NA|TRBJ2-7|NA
CASSYRQGYEQYF
TGTGCCAGCAGTTACCGTCAGGGCTACGAGCAGTACTTC
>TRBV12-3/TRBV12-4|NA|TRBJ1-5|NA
CASSNEGRPQHF
TGTGCCAGCAGTAATGAGGGAAGGCCCCAGCATTTT
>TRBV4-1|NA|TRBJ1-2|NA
CASSQDSFQGQGYTF
TGCGCCAGCAGCCAAGATAGCTTCCAGGGCCAGGGCTACACCTTC
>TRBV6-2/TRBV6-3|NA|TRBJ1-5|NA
CASGSRRVNQPQHF
TGTGCCAGCGGTTCACGCAGGGTCAATCAGCCCCAGCATTTT
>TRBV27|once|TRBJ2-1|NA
CASSLFLARAYNEQFF
TGTGCCAGCAGTTTATTCTTGGCCAGGGCCTACAATGAGCAGTTCTTC
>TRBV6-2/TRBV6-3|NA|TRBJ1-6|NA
CASSYERGLSYNSPLHF
TGTGCCAGCAGTTACGAACGGGGACTGAGCTATAATTCACCCCTCCACTTT
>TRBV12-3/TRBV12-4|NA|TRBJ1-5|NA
CASSLQGQPQHF
TGTGCCAGCAGTTTACAAGGTCAGCCCCAGCATTTT
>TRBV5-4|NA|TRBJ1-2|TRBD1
CASSLSGGYGYTF
TGTGCCAGCAGCTTGTCAGGGGGATATGGCTACACCTTC
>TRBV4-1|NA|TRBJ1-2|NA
CASSQGDRTLLGGYTF
TGCGCCAGCAGCCAAGGAGATAGGACCCTCCTCGGCGGCTACACCTTC
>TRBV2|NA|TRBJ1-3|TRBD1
CARAWRRQGAGNTIYF
TGTGCCAGGGCCTGGAGGAGACAGGGAGCTGGAAACACCATATATTTT
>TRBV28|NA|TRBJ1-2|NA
CAAGLSYGYTF
TGTGCCGCGGGGTTAAGCTATGGCTACACCTTC
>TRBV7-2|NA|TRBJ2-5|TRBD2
CASSPPLAGGPGETQYF
TGTGCCAGCAGCCCCCCTCTAGCGGGGGGGCCCGGGGAGACCCAGTACTTC
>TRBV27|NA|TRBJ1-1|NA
CASSWGGLNTEAFF
TGTGCCAGCAGTTGGGGGGGGCTGAACACTGAAGCTTTCTTT
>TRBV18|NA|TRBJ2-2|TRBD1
CASSRFGQENTGELFF
TGTGCCAGCTCACGATTTGGACAGGAGAACACCGGGGAGCTGTTTTTT
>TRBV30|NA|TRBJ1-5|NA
CAWSVQGLVNQPQHF
TGTGCCTGGAGTGTACAGGGACTTGTCAATCAGCCCCAGCATTTT
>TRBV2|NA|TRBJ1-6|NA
CASGGAAGSYNSPLHF
TGTGCCTCTGGGGGCGCTGCAGGCTCCTATAATTCACCCCTCCACTTT
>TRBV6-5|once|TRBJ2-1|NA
CASRTDRSKNNEQFF
TGTGCCAGCAGAACCGACAGGAGTAAGAACAATGAGCAGTTCTTC
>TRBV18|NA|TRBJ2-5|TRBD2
CASSPVGGAPQETQYF
TGTGCCAGCTCACCCGTCGGGGGGGCCCCCCAGGAGACCCAGTACTTC
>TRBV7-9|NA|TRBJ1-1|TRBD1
CASSPGTGGNTEAFF
TGTGCCAGCAGCCCCGGGACAGGGGGGAACACTGAAGCTTTCTTT